The rows below give T cell receptor beta chains drawn from one sample of a study of lymphopenia after photon versus proton radiotherapy. Using immunoSEQ multiplex PCR, the repertoire was profiled, and TCRdb retains in-frame clones only, with some absent. The table records over 50,000 clones, approximately 86% of them present only once. Here the sequenced sample was peripheral blood, taken from a patient treated with photon-based radiotherapy. The receptor set was obtained from a man aged 35-49 years with gastric cancer. Each CDR3 is given with its conserved first and last residue. The order of the fields is V gene, D gene, clone size, J gene, CDR3 DNA, CDR3 protein. The D gene is left open where the match is weak. Not all rows give a size; the values are once, few, many and, for expanded clones, a class.

TRBV27	TRBD1	.	TRBJ1-6	TGTGCCAGCAGTTTATCGAGATCAGGGGGTAATTCACCCCTCCACTTT	CASSLSRSGGNSPLHF
TRBV30	.	.	TRBJ1-5	TGTGCCTGGAGCCCATTTGGGGATCAGCCCCAGCATTTT	CAWSPFGDQPQHF
TRBV18	.	once	TRBJ2-6	TGTGCCAGCTCACCACCGGTCAGGGGAGCCTCTGGGGCCAACGTCCTGACTTTC	CASSPPVRGASGANVLTF
TRBV6-6	.	.	TRBJ2-7	TGTGCCAGCAGTCCAGCGGTCTACGAGCAGTACTTC	CASSPAVYEQYF
TRBV5-4	.	.	TRBJ1-3	TGTGCCAGCAGCTTGGCCTCGGGCTCACTTGGAAACACCATATATTTT	CASSLASGSLGNTIYF
TRBV6-1	.	.	TRBJ1-2	TGTGCCAGCAGCGAATTGGTACGGGGGCGTAACTATGGCTACACCTTC	CASSELVRGRNYGYTF
TRBV11-2	.	.	TRBJ2-3	TGTGCCAGCAGCTTAGATATGCGGGGAGGCGCAGATACGCAGTATTTT	CASSLDMRGGADTQYF
TRBV27	.	.	TRBJ2-1	TGTGCCAGCAGTTTTTTAGGGAATGAGCAGTTCTTC	CASSFLGNEQFF
TRBV7-9	.	.	TRBJ1-3	TGTGCCAGCAGCTTCCGACAGATCAGCTCTGGAAACACCATATATTTT	CASSFRQISSGNTIYF
TRBV11-2	TRBD2	.	TRBJ2-2	TGTGCCAGCAGCCCCGTTTCGGGGGGGAGCACCGGGGAGCTGTTTTTT	CASSPVSGGSTGELFF
TRBV6-1	TRBD2	.	TRBJ2-2	TGTGCCAGCAGTGAGAGGACTAGCGGGGGAGGCGGGGAGCTGTTTTTT	CASSERTSGGGGELFF
TRBV5-6	.	.	TRBJ2-3	TGTGCCAGCAGCCCCTGGCTAGCAGGAGATACGCAGTATTTT	CASSPWLAGDTQYF
TRBV7-2	.	.	TRBJ1-2	TGTGCCAGCAGCCCCTCTTCCGGGACAGGCTACACCTTC	CASSPSSGTGYTF
TRBV5-6	.	.	TRBJ1-1	TGTGCCAGCAGCTCCGGGCGGGCGCGGGTCACTGAAGCTTTCTTT	CASSSGRARVTEAFF
TRBV9	.	.	TRBJ2-5	TGTGCCAGCAGCGTAGATAGCCTACAAGAGACCCAGTACTTC	CASSVDSLQETQYF
TRBV5-4	.	few	TRBJ1-6	TGTGCCAGCAGCTTGGGTGGACAGCGGCGTTCACCCCTCCACTTT	CASSLGGQRRSPLHF
TRBV27	.	.	TRBJ1-6	TGTGCCAGCAGACAGGCGACAAGGGGGAATTCACCCCTCCACTTT	CASRQATRGNSPLHF
TRBV19	.	.	TRBJ1-2	TGTGCCAGTGGCCGCTATGGCTACACCTTC	CASGRYGYTF
TRBV4-2	TRBD1	.	TRBJ2-2	TGTGCCAGCAGCGGGGGACAGGGGGCGGCCGGGGAGCTGTTTTTT	CASSGGQGAAGELFF
TRBV6-1	TRBD1	.	TRBJ2-4	TGTGCCAGCAGTGAATTTAGGGACAGGGTCTCCTTC	CASSEFRDRVSF
TRBV12-5	.	.	TRBJ2-1	TGTGCTAGTGGTTTGGTCACAGGGGAGCAGTTCTTC	CASGLVTGEQFF
TRBV11-3	TRBD1	.	TRBJ2-5	TGTGCCAGCAGCTTAGGGGGACAGGGAGAGGAGACCCAGTACTTC	CASSLGGQGEETQYF
TRBV5-6	.	once	TRBJ1-5	TGTGCCAGCAGCTCCCGGGGTGCTGGCAATCAGCCCCAGCATTTT	CASSSRGAGNQPQHF
TRBV7-3	.	.	TRBJ2-5	TGTGCCAGCAGCTTATCGCCCGATTCAGGGGCAGAGACCCAGTACTTC	CASSLSPDSGAETQYF
TRBV30	.	.	TRBJ1-1	TGTGCCTGCGGACGGACGAACACTGAAGCTTTCTTT	CACGRTNTEAFF
TRBV4-3	.	.	TRBJ2-7	TGCGCCAGCAGCCAGGACATCGGGGGGCTCACCTACGAGCAGTACTTC	CASSQDIGGLTYEQYF
TRBV10-3	.	.	TRBJ2-7	TGTGCCATCAGTGAGACAGGGTACAACGAGCAGTACTTC	CAISETGYNEQYF
TRBV4-3	.	.	TRBJ2-5	TGCGCCAGCAGCCAAGATTTCAGGGGGGGGGAAGAGACCCAGTACTTC	CASSQDFRGGEETQYF
TRBV6-1	.	.	TRBJ1-1	TGTGCCAGCAGTGAGGGGGGAACGGACACTGAAGCTTTCTTT	CASSEGGTDTEAFF
TRBV5-1	.	.	TRBJ1-3	TGCGCCAGCAGCTTGGAGTACTTTGACTCTGGAAACACCATATATTTT	CASSLEYFDSGNTIYF
TRBV27	.	.	TRBJ1-1	TGTGCCAGCAGTTTAGAGGGAGGGTACACTGAAGCTTTCTTT	CASSLEGGYTEAFF
TRBV6-5	.	.	TRBJ2-3	TGTGCCAGCAGCCCACCGGGACAAGGGAGCCAGTATTTT	CASSPPGQGSQYF
TRBV30	.	.	TRBJ1-2	TGTGCCTTTTCGTCCGGGGGACACTATGGCTACACCTTC	CAFSSGGHYGYTF
TRBV6-5	.	.	TRBJ1-2	TGTGCCAGCTCCCGTCGGGGGGATGGCTACACCTTC	CASSRRGDGYTF
TRBV30	.	.	TRBJ1-1	TGTGCCTGGAAATCCACAAACACTGAAGCTTTCTTT	CAWKSTNTEAFF
TRBV7-2	.	.	TRBJ1-5	TGTGCCAGCAGCTTAGATACAGGGAAGGCTCAGCCCCAGCATTTT	CASSLDTGKAQPQHF
TRBV7-9	.	.	TRBJ1-5	TGTGCCAGCAGCTTAGGTAGGGCGGATCAGCCCCAGCATTTT	CASSLGRADQPQHF
TRBV11-3	.	few	TRBJ2-7	TGTGCCAGCAGCGCCTATACAGGGTACGAGCAGTACTTC	CASSAYTGYEQYF
TRBV7-2	.	once	TRBJ2-7	TGTGCCAGCAGCTTAGAATGGGGTTCCAACTACGAGCAGTACTTC	CASSLEWGSNYEQYF
TRBV7-2	.	.	TRBJ2-7	TGTGCCAGCAGCTTAAGACCCAGATACCCCTACGAGCAGTACTTC	CASSLRPRYPYEQYF
TRBV6-1	.	.	TRBJ1-4	TGTGCCAGCAGCCGATCCGGGGGCACTAATGAAAAACTGTTTTTT	CASSRSGGTNEKLFF
TRBV7-2	TRBD1	.	TRBJ2-1	TGTGCCAGCAGCACGGGACAGAGCTCCTACAATGAGCAGTTCTTC	CASSTGQSSYNEQFF
TRBV4-1	.	.	TRBJ1-1	TGCGCCAGCAGCCAAGATAGAGTCCTTTTGAACACTGAAGCTTTCTTT	CASSQDRVLLNTEAFF
TRBV19	.	.	TRBJ1-2	TGTGCCAGTAGCCTAACAGACTATGGCTACACCTTC	CASSLTDYGYTF
TRBV27	.	.	TRBJ2-5	TGTGCCAGCAGCCTTCAAGGGGAGACCCAGTACTTC	CASSLQGETQYF
TRBV6-5	.	.	TRBJ1-2	TGTGCCAGCAGTTGGACAGCCACTAACTATGGCTACACCTTC	CASSWTATNYGYTF
TRBV7-9	TRBD1	.	TRBJ1-6	TGTGCCAGCAGCATATCCGGGACAGCTAATTCACCCCTCCACTTT	CASSISGTANSPLHF
TRBV19	.	.	TRBJ2-2	TGTGCCAGCCTGGACAGCGGGGAGCTGTTTTTT	CASLDSGELFF
TRBV15	.	.	TRBJ2-5	TGTGCCACCAGCAGAGGTTCCGGGGTAGGGGAGACCCAGTACTTC	CATSRGSGVGETQYF
TRBV19	.	.	TRBJ1-2	TGTGCCAGTAGTATGGAGCCCAGGGCTGATTTAATCTATGGCTACACCTTC	CASSMEPRADLIYGYTF
TRBV30	.	.	TRBJ1-3	TGTGCCTGGAGTGCAGGGACTGGTAGGGCTGGAAACACCATATATTTT	CAWSAGTGRAGNTIYF
TRBV2	TRBD2	.	TRBJ2-2	TGTGCCAGCAGAGCTGCCGGGACTAGCGTTCACACCGGGGAGCTGTTTTTT	CASRAAGTSVHTGELFF